A selection of T cell receptor beta chains follows, all from one sample in a study of regulatory and conventional T cells in RAG deficiency. The repertoire was sequenced with immunoSEQ multiplex PCR; TCRdb's copy has only in-frame clones and lacks some. The sample yields about 30,000 clones, approximately 96% seen once. This sample was shared with a second study, whose subject was regulatory T cells.

The specimen was CD25- CD4+ T cells sorted from blood. These receptors came from a human donor in good health. Both conserved end residues are part of each CDR3. The D gene is left open where the match is weak. Clone size is not always given. Where it is, it says once, few, many or a class for expanded clones.

v_gene	abundance	j_gene	d_gene	CDR3aa	CDR3nt
TRBV7-2	NA	TRBJ1-1	NA	CASSDRGGRVNTEAFF	TGTGCCAGCAGCGATCGGGGAGGCCGGGTGAACACTGAAGCTTTCTTT
TRBV25-1	NA	TRBJ1-1	NA	CASSEGGLPNTEAFF	TGTGCCAGCAGTGAAGGAGGGCTGCCGAACACTGAAGCTTTCTTT
TRBV5-4	NA	TRBJ1-1	TRBD1	CASSTGTGWDGAFF	TGTGCCAGCAGTACGGGGACAGGGTGGGATGGAGCTTTCTTT
TRBV7-9	NA	TRBJ2-1	TRBD2	CASSSERLAVVYNEQFF	TGTGCCAGCAGCTCGGAAAGACTAGCGGTAGTCTACAATGAGCAGTTCTTC
TRBV30	once	TRBJ2-7	TRBD1	CAWVRQGNEQYF	TGTGCCTGGGTTAGACAGGGGAACGAGCAGTACTTC
TRBV7-3	NA	TRBJ1-3	TRBD1	CASSRTGGASGNTIYF	TGTGCCAGCAGTCGAACAGGGGGCGCTTCGGGAAACACCATATATTTT
TRBV27	NA	TRBJ2-1	NA	CASSPDPNRVSHEQFF	TGTGCCAGCAGTCCCGACCCAAACAGGGTATCCCATGAGCAGTTCTTC
TRBV2	NA	TRBJ2-3	TRBD2	CASSEAFTSVPSTDTQYF	TGTGCCAGCAGTGAAGCGTTCACTAGCGTCCCTAGCACAGATACGCAGTATTTT
TRBV7-6	NA	TRBJ1-1	NA	CASRKSDWRGEAFF	TGTGCCAGCAGAAAAAGCGATTGGCGGGGTGAAGCTTTCTTT
TRBV6-6	NA	TRBJ1-2	NA	CASSYSDRNYGYTF	TGTGCCAGCAGTTACTCCGACAGGAACTATGGCTACACCTTC
TRBV7-9	NA	TRBJ1-1	TRBD1	CASSLGGTGAAFEAFF	TGTGCCAGCAGCTTAGGGGGTACAGGGGCGGCCTTTGAAGCTTTCTTT
TRBV7-9	NA	TRBJ1-4	NA	CASSSGVGGLWTNEKLFF	TGTGCCAGCAGCTCAGGGGTAGGAGGATTGTGGACTAATGAAAAACTGTTTTTT
TRBV6-1	NA	TRBJ2-5	TRBD1	CASRTGGAETQYF	TGTGCCAGCAGAACAGGGGGCGCGGAGACCCAGTACTTC
TRBV7-9	NA	TRBJ1-2	NA	CASSLGTTVGPNYGYTF	TGTGCCAGCAGCTTAGGGACGACGGTGGGGCCTAACTATGGCTACACCTTC
TRBV5-1	NA	TRBJ2-2	NA	CASKGLGGATGELFF	TGCGCCAGCAAGGGTCTGGGCGGGGCCACCGGGGAGCTGTTTTTT
TRBV19	NA	TRBJ2-5	TRBD2	CASRPTSGRETQYF	TGTGCCAGTAGACCGACTAGCGGGCGGGAGACCCAGTACTTC
TRBV6-1	NA	TRBJ1-2	NA	CASRFQGVYGYTF	TGTGCCAGCAGATTTCAAGGGGTCTATGGCTACACCTTC
TRBV6-1	NA	TRBJ2-1	NA	CASSPQEGEQFF	TGTGCCAGCAGTCCTCAAGAGGGTGAGCAGTTCTTC
TRBV7-9	NA	TRBJ2-2	NA	CASSLTRVDPANTGELFF	TGTGCCAGCAGCTTAACTCGGGTCGACCCCGCGAACACCGGGGAGCTGTTTTTT
TRBV7-2	NA	TRBJ1-4	TRBD1	CASSVTGVDEKLFF	TGTGCCAGCAGCGTGACAGGGGTGGATGAAAAACTGTTTTTT
TRBV18	NA	TRBJ1-2	NA	CASSPMTGLNYGYTF	TGTGCCAGCTCACCAATGACAGGACTTAACTATGGCTACACCTTC
TRBV7-9	NA	TRBJ1-4	NA	CASSLVGGGGNEKLFF	TGTGCCAGCAGCTTAGTAGGCGGGGGAGGTAATGAAAAACTGTTTTTT
TRBV5-1	NA	TRBJ2-7	TRBD2	CASSWVGTSGSEEQYF	TGCGCCAGCAGCTGGGTAGGGACTAGCGGGAGTGAAGAGCAGTACTTC
TRBV4-2	NA	TRBJ2-1	NA	CASSQELVGVFNEQFF	TGTGCCAGCAGCCAAGAACTCGTTGGAGTATTCAATGAGCAGTTCTTC
TRBV19	once	TRBJ2-2	NA	CASSIPPLNTGELFF	TGTGCCAGTAGTATACCCCCCCTGAACACCGGGGAGCTGTTTTTT
TRBV30	NA	TRBJ2-2	NA	CAWGEATNTGELFF	TGTGCCTGGGGGGAGGCGACGAACACCGGGGAGCTGTTTTTT
TRBV7-2	NA	TRBJ1-5	NA	CASARGNNQPQHF	TGTGCCAGCGCCAGGGGTAACAATCAGCCCCAGCATTTT
TRBV19	NA	TRBJ1-4	TRBD1	CASSPGTGTTNEKLFF	TGTGCCAGTAGTCCCGGGACAGGTACCACTAATGAAAAACTGTTTTTT
TRBV30	NA	TRBJ2-7	TRBD1	CASTGQLIHEQYF	TGTGCCTCTACGGGACAGCTCATCCACGAGCAGTACTTC
TRBV9	NA	TRBJ1-3	NA	CASSLPTDLSGNTIYF	TGTGCCAGCAGCTTACCGACAGATCTCTCTGGAAACACCATATATTTT
TRBV5-6	NA	TRBJ2-7	TRBD1	CASSLEGTVYEQYF	TGTGCCAGCAGCTTGGAGGGGACAGTCTACGAGCAGTACTTC
TRBV4-2	NA	TRBJ2-3	TRBD2	CASSQEPAGGATDTQYF	TGTGCCAGCAGCCAAGAACCAGCGGGAGGCGCTACAGATACGCAGTATTTT
TRBV7-9	NA	TRBJ2-3	TRBD2	CASSLAGGTDTQYF	TGTGCCAGCAGCTTAGCGGGAGGGACAGATACGCAGTATTTT
TRBV29-1	NA	TRBJ1-3	NA	CSAVPHFGNTIYF	TGCAGCGCCGTACCCCACTTTGGAAACACCATATATTTT
TRBV7-3	NA	TRBJ2-7	NA	CASSSDPGPGEQYF	TGTGCCAGCAGCTCCGACCCGGGTCCAGGGGAGCAGTACTTC
TRBV6-5	NA	TRBJ2-1	NA	CASSYPTPGEQFF	TGTGCCAGCAGTTACCCGACTCCGGGGGAGCAGTTCTTC
TRBV6-5	NA	TRBJ1-2	NA	CASTGGRRYTF	TGTGCCAGTACCGGGGGGAGGCGCTACACCTTC
TRBV18	NA	TRBJ2-7	NA	CASSPGQYHEQYF	TGTGCCAGCTCACCCGGACAGTACCACGAGCAGTACTTC
TRBV2	NA	TRBJ2-1	NA	CASSEGYLANTGQFF	TGTGCCAGCAGTGAAGGATATCTGGCGAACACGGGGCAGTTCTTC
TRBV9	NA	TRBJ2-2	NA	CASSVASSGELFF	TGTGCCAGCAGCGTAGCCTCTAGCGGGGAGCTGTTTTTT
TRBV19	NA	TRBJ1-5	NA	CASSIVTGGNQPQHF	TGTGCCAGTAGTATAGTCACGGGTGGCAATCAGCCCCAGCATTTT
TRBV6-1	NA	TRBJ2-7	NA	CASSPKPITYEQYF	TGTGCCAGCAGTCCAAAGCCCATAACCTACGAGCAGTACTTC
TRBV7-3	NA	TRBJ2-1	TRBD2	CASSPYAGVYNEQFF	TGTGCCAGCAGCCCCTACGCGGGAGTCTACAATGAGCAGTTCTTC
TRBV18	once	TRBJ2-5	TRBD1	CASQGQREETQYF	TGTGCCAGCCAGGGACAGCGAGAAGAGACCCAGTACTTC
TRBV6-5	NA	TRBJ1-5	NA	CASSYSYDQPQHF	TGTGCCAGCAGTTACTCCTACGATCAGCCCCAGCATTTT
TRBV5-1	NA	TRBJ1-2	NA	CASSLGGGNGYTF	TGCGCCAGCAGCTTGGGTGGGGGCAATGGCTACACCTTC